The entry below gives a single TCR beta chain sequence along with its context. This CDR3 comprises 14 residues. V gave up 4 bases and J gave up 3 bases; unmatched junction bases: 3. Germline V gene data show CDR1 as SGHTA and CDR2 as FQGTGA. This specimen belongs to a study of spatial heterogeneity in lung cancer. One entry per CDR3 protein results from TCRdb running MiXCR on the 5' RACE reads. The sample includes 40,000 to 45,000 distinct CDR3 sequences, 6.8% of them seen just once. Documented time point: sample taken at primary tumor resection. Samples were donated by 72 untreated early-stage non-small cell lung cancer patients. Material for sequencing was whole RNA from tumor, nontumor lung or frozen PBMC, left unsorted.

This receptor was identified in a female donor with early-stage non-small cell lung cancer. The specimen comprised PBMCs, sampled at surgery. The V call is TRBV7-3, the J call TRBJ2-5, with 9 bases that match TRBD2. CDR3 region: CASSCERGEETQYF. Here the CDR3 DNA reads TGTGCCAGCAGCTGTGAGCGGGGGGAAGAGACCCAGTACTTC.